The 9 T cell receptor beta chains in this list originate from one sample, sequenced in a study of OX40 agonist ivuxolimab in advanced cancers. Clones were read by immunoSEQ multiplex PCR, and TCRdb kept only the in-frame ones, dropping some. The table includes more than 60,000 clones, 65% to 85% detected once. Sample: CD4+ or CD8+ T cells sorted from blood, taken in a trial of the OX40 agonist ivuxolimab. The receptors were sampled from an adult with an advanced solid tumor such as melanoma, head and neck, liver or kidney cancer.

The chain joins TRBV14 to TRBJ1-1; the match to TRBD1 covers 9 bases. The CDR3 covers 13 residues. V trimming: 4 bases; J trimming: 11 bases; junction bases outside the gene matches: 8. Germline loops: CDR1 SGHDN, CDR2 FVKESK. The CDR3 nucleotides read TGTGCCAGCAGCCTGCCGGGGACAGGGAGGGCTTTCTTT. It yields the protein CASSLPGTGRAFF.

This clone occurred a few times. The rearrangement joins TRBV14 to TRBJ1-2; D is undetermined. The V and J ends lost 1 base and 4 bases respectively, with 10 bases between them. The V gene's germline CDR1 is SGHDN and CDR2 FVKESK. The CDR3 sequence is 14 residues long. CDR3 sequence: CASSQVRQAYGYTF. For the CDR3, the DNA is TGTGCCAGCAGCCAAGTACGGCAGGCCTATGGCTACACCTTC.

The gene calls are TRBV7-6 and TRBJ1-1, with D uncertain. Germline loops: CDR1 SGHVS, CDR2 FNYEAQ. The CDR3 has 14 amino acids. V was shortened by 5 bases and J by 6 bases, with 16 bases between the two germline ends. The CDR3 reads CASSPSPVGSEAFF. The CDR3 DNA reads TGTGCCAGCAGCCCGTCACCGGTCGGGTCTGAAGCTTTCTTT.

The V and J genes are TRBV7-9 and TRBJ2-5, with D possibly being TRBD1 or TRBD2 (5 bases each). Germline values: CDR1 SEHNR, CDR2 FQNEAQ (reference sequence). This CDR3 contains 15 residues. Trimming took 5 bases from V and 4 from J, leaving 17 bases between them. The chain's CDR3 is CASSRGSGIGETQYF. The CDR3 nucleotides read TGTGCCAGCAGCAGGGGATCGGGGATAGGAGAGACCCAGTACTTC.

The chain joins TRBV19 to TRBJ1-2; 7 nucleotides agree with TRBD1. This CDR3 comprises 11 residues. Germline V gives CDR1 LNHDA, CDR2 SQIVND (reference sequence). The ends lost 4 bases at V and 13 bases at J; junction bases unmatched: 6. CDR3: CASSSTGVSTF. CDR3 sequence (DNA): TGTGCCAGTAGTAGTACAGGGGTAAGCACCTTC.

The V and J genes are TRBV11-3 and TRBJ2-1; 7 bases align to TRBD1. J lost 4 bases, V lost 1 base, and 1 base had no gene match. Per germline, CDR1 SGHNT and CDR2 YENEEA. The CDR3 is made up of 14 amino acids. The CDR3 bases are TGTGCCAGCAGCTTAGGGGACAGATACAATGAGCAGTTCTTC. Amino acids: CASSLGDRYNEQFF.

This rearrangement joins TRBV5-1 to TRBJ1-1; TRBD1 is a possible D gene (5 bases). CDR1 is SGHRS, CDR2 YFSETQ, per germline. V shed 4 bases and J shed 1 base, with 11 bases lying between them. The CDR3 consists of 14 residues. CDR3 region: CASSLTGPNTEAFF. CDR3 bases: TGCGCCAGCAGCCTCACAGGCCCGAACACTGAAGCTTTCTTT.

J is TRBJ1-2 and V is TRBV5-4, with D maybe TRBD1 (6 bases). CDR1 SGHNT and CDR2 YYREEE come from the germline V gene (reference sequence). The CDR3 loop spans 12 amino acids. V dropped 4 bases and J dropped 7 bases, with 11 bases sitting between them. CDR3 bases: TGTGCCAGCAGCCCGACACAGGGTGGCTACACCTTC. It codes for CASSPTQGGYTF.

The chain joins TRBV28 to TRBJ1-6, with D tentatively TRBD1 (5 bases). CDR1 MDHEN and CDR2 SYDVKM come from the germline V gene. Trimming took off 4 bases at V and 4 bases at J, with 17 bases between the two ends. The CDR3 extends over 17 amino acids. For the CDR3, the DNA is TGTGCCAGCAGTTCCCGAGGAGGGGCTAAATATAATTCACCCCTCCACTTT. Protein sequence: CASSSRGGAKYNSPLHF.